This T cell receptor beta chain was recovered during a study of regulatory T cells in long-lasting Graves disease. The time point: newly diagnosed GD, antithyroid drugs for less than 3 months. There was RNA extracted from PBMCs, and the TCR library was made from it. Construction of TCR beta libraries relied on iRepertoire HTBI primers and on Arm-PCR targeting CDR3 regions. TCRdb fed the multiplex PCR reads into MiXCR, producing one record per CDR3 protein. The sample contains 560,000 or so distinct CDR3 sequences, around 16% of which appear only once. Germline V CDR1 and CDR2: SGHRS, YFSETQ. The length of the CDR3 is 17 residues. Details on this clonotype: Antigen specificity is unknown. At one end, the junction sequence differs from germline, possibly due to a read error.

Study-level results: The small sample size may have reduced accuracy.

These data are also associated with another study on T cells in Graves' hyperthyroidism and ophthalmopathy. That paper adds: In the first-round RT-PCR of the TCR CDR3, the HTBI primer set was used. Ophthalmopathy cases were set apart from stable hyperthyroidism by a 13 V-J model. Before onset, ophthalmopathy was predicted by the model a median around 6.5 months earlier.

The receptor was isolated from a man aged 18 to 30 with Graves disease. The input for sequencing was peripheral blood mononuclear cells (PBMCs), taken at new diagnosis, from a patient treated with antithyroid drugs. The chain has TRBV5-1 and TRBJ1-5; 9 nucleotides agree with TRBD1. The CDR3 DNA reads as TGCGCTAGCAGCTCAATCCCGGGACAGGGAGTGAATCAGCCCCAGCATTTT. The encoded protein is CASSSIPGQGVNQPQHF.